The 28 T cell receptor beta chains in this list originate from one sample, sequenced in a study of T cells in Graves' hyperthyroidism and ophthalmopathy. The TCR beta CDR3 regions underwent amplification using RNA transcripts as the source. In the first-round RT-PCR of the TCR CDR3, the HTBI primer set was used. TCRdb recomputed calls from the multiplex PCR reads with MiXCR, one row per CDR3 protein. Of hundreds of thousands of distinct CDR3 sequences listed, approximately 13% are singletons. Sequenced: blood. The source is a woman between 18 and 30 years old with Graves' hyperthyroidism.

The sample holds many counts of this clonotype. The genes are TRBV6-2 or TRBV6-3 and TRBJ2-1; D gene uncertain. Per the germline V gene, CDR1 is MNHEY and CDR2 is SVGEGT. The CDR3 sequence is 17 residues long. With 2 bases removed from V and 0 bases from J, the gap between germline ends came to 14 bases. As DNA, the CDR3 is TGTGCCAGCAGTTACCTCCTCGTACAGAGCTCCTACAATGAGCAGTTCTTC. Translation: CASSYLLVQSSYNEQFF.

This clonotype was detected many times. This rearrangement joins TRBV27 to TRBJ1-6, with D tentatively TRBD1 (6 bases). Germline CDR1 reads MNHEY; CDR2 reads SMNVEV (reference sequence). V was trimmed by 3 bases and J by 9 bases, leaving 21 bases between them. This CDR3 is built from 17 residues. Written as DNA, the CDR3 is TGTGCCAGCAGTTTGGAAGCGGGGGCGGTTGTTGGTTCACCCCTCCACTTT. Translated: CASSLEAGAVVGSPLHF.

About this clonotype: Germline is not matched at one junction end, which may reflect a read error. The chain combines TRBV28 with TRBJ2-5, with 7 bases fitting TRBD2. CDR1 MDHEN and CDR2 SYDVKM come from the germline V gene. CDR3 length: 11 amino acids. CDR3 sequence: CASSGPPGGDF. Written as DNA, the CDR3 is TGTGCCAGCAGCGGGCCCCCGGGGGGAGACTTC.

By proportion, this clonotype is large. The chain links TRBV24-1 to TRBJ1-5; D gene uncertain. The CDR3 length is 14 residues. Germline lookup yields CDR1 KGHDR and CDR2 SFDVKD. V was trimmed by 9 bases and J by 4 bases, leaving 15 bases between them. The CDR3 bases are TGTGCCACCGATGGAGAATTAGGTAATCAGCCCCAGCATTTT. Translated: CATDGELGNQPQHF.

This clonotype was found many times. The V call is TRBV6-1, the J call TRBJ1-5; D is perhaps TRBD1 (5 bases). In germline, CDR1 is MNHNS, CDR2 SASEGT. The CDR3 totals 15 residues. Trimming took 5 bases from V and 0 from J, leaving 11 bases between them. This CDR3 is CASSPTRDSNQPQHF. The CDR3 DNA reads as TGTGCCAGCAGTCCGACCAGGGATAGCAATCAGCCCCAGCATTTT.

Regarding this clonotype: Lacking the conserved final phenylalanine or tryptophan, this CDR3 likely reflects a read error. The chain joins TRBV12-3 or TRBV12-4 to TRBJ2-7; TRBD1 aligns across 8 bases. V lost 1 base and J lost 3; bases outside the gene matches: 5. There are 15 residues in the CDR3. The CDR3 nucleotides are TGTGCCAGCAGTTTAGAGGGACAGGCTCTCTACGAGCAGTACCTC. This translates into CASSLEGQALYEQYL.

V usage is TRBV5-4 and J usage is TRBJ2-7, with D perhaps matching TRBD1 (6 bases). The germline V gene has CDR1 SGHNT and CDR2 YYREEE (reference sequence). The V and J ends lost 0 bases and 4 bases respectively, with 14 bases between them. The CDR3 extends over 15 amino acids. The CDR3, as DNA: TGTGCCAGCAGCTTGGCCCCAGGGGCGGCATACGAGCAGTACTTC. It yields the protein CASSLAPGAAYEQYF.

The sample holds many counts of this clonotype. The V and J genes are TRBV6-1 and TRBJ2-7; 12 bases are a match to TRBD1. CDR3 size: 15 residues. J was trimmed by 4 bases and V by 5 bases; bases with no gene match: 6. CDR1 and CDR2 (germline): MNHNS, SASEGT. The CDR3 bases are TGTGCCAGCAGTCCCGGGACAGGGGGCGGGTACGAGCAGTACTTC. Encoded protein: CASSPGTGGGYEQYF.

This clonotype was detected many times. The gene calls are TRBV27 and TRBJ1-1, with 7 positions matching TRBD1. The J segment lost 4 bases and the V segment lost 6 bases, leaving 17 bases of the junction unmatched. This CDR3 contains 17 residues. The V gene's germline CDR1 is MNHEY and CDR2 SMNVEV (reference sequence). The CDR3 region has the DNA TGTGCCAGCAGCCGCCGTGGACTGGGACAGAGGGGCACTGAAGCTTTCTTT. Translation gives CASSRRGLGQRGTEAFF.

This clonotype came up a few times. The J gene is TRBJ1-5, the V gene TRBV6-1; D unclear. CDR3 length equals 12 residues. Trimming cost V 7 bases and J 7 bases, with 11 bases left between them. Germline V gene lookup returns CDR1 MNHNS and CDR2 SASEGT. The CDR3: CASTKISQPQHF. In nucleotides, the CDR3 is TGTGCCAGCACCAAGATATCCCAGCCCCAGCATTTT.

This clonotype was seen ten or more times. CDR3 residues: CASSLGLGQTDTQYF. In nucleotides, the CDR3 is TGTGCCAGCAGCCTCGGGTTAGGTCAAACAGATACGCAGTATTTT. This chain links TRBV5-5 with TRBJ2-3, with D unresolved. This CDR3 spans 15 amino acids. Germline V lookup: CDR1 SGHKS, CDR2 YYEKEE (reference sequence). The germline V and J ends were trimmed by 4 bases and 3 bases, with 15 bases remaining between them. The full variable domain, completed using reference TRBV5-5 and TRBJ2-3, is DAGVTQSPTHLIKTRGQQVTLRCSPISGHKSVSWYQQVLGQGPQFIFQYYEKEERGRGNFPDRFSARQFPNYSSELNVNALLLGDSALYLCASSLGLGQTDTQYFGPGTRLTVL.

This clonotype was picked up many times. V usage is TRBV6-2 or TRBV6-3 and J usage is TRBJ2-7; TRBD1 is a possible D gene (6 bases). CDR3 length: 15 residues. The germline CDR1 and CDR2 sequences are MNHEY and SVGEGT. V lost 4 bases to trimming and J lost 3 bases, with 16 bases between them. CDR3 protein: CASSFAGTPFYEQYF. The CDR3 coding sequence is TGTGCCAGCAGTTTTGCCGGGACACCCTTCTACGAGCAGTACTTC.

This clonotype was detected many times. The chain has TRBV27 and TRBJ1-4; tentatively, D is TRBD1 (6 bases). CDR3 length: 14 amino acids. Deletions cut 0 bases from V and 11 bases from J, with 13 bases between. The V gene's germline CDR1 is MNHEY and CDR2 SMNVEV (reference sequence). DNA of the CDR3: TGTGCCAGCAGTTTATCTCAGGGGAGAGGGAAACTGTTTTTT. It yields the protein CASSLSQGRGKLFF.

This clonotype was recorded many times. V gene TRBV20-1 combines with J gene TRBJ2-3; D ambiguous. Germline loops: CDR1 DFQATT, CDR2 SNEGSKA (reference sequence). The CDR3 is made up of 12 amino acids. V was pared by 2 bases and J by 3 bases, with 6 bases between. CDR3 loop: CSARQSTDTQYF. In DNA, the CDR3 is TGCAGTGCTAGACAGAGTACAGATACGCAGTATTTT.

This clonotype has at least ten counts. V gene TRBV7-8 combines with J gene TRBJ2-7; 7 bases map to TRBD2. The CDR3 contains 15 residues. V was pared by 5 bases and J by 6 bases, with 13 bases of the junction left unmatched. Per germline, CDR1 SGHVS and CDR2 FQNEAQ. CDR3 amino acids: CASSPPPGLSSEQYF. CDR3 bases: TGTGCCAGCAGCCCCCCACCGGGACTATCATCCGAGCAGTACTTC. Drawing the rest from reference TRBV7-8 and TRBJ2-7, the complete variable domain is GAGVSQSPRYKVAKRGQDVALRCDPISGHVSLFWYQQALGQGPEFLTYFQNEAQLDKSGLPSDRFFAERPEGSVSTLKIQRTQQEDSAVYLCASSPPPGLSSEQYFGPGTRLTVT.

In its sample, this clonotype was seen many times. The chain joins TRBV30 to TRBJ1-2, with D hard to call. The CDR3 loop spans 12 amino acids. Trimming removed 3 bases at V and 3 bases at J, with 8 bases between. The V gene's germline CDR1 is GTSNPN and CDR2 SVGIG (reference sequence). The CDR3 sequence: CAWRSTYYGYTF. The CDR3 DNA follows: TGTGCCTGGAGAAGCACCTACTATGGCTACACCTTC.

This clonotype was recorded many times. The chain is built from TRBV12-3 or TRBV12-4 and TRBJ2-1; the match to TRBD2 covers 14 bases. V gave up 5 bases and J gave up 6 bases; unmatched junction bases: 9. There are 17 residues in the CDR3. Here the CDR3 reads CASSPASGTSGSNEQFF. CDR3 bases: TGTGCCAGCAGTCCAGCCTCCGGGACTAGCGGGAGCAATGAGCAGTTCTTC.

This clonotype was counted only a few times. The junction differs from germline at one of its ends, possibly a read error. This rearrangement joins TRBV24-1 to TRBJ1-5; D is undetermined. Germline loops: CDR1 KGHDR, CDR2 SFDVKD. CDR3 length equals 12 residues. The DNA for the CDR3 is TGTGCCACCAGTGATTTCAATCATCCCCAGCATTTT. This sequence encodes CATSDFNHPQHF.

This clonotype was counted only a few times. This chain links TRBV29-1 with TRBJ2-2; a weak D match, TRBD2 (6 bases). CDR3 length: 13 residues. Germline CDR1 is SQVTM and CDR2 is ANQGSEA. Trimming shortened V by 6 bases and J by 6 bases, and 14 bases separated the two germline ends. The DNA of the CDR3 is TGCAGCGTCCCGGGGGTCACACCCGGGGAGCTGTTTTTT. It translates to CSVPGVTPGELFF.

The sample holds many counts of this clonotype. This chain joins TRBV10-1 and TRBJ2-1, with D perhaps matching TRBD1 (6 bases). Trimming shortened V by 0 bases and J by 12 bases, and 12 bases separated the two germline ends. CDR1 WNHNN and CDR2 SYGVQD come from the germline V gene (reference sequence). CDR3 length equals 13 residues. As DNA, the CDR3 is TGCGCCAGCAGTGAGTCCGGCAGGGGATGGCAGTTCTTC. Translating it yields CASSESGRGWQFF.

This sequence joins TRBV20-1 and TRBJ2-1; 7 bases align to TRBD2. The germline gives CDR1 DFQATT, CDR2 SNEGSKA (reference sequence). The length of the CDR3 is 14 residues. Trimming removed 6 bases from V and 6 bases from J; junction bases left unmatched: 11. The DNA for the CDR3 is TGCAGTGCCAGGCAAACTAGCGTACCCAATGAGCAGTTCTTC. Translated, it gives CSARQTSVPNEQFF.

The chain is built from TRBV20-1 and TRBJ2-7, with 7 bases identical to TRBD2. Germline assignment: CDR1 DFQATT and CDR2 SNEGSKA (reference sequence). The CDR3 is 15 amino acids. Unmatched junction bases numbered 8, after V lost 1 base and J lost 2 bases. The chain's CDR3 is CSARGWGEGTYEQYF. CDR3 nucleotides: TGCAGTGCTAGAGGGTGGGGGGAGGGGACCTACGAGCAGTACTTC.

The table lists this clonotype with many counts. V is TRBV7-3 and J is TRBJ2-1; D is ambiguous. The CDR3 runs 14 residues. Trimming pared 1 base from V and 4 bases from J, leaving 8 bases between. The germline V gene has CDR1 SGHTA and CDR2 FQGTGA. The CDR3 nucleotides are TGTGCCAGCAGCTTAATAGGCCCATACAATGAGCAGTTCTTC. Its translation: CASSLIGPYNEQFF. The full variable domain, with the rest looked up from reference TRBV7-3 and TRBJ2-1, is GAGVSQTPSNKVTEKGKYVELRCDPISGHTALYWYRQSLGQGPEFLIYFQGTGAADDSGLPNDRFFAVRPEGSVSTLKIQRTERGDSAVYLCASSLIGPYNEQFFGPGTRLTVL.

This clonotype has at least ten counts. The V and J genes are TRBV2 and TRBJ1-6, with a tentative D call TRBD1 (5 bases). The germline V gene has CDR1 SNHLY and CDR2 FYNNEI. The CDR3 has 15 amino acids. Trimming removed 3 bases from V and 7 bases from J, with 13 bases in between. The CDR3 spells CASSDRGIGNSPLHF. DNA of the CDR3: TGTGCCAGCAGTGATCGGGGGATCGGCAATTCACCCCTCCACTTT.

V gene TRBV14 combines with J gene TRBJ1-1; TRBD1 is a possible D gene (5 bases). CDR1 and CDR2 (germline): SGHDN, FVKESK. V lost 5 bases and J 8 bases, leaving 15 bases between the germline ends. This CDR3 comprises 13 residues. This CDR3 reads CASSARGVQEAFF. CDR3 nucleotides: TGTGCCAGCAGCGCTAGGGGAGTCCAGGAAGCTTTCTTT.

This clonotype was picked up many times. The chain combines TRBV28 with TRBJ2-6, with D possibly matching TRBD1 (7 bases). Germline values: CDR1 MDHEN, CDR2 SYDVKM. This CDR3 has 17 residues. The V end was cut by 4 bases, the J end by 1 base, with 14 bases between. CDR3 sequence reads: CASSSQAGGSGANVLTF. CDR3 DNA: TGTGCCAGCAGTTCGCAAGCAGGGGGGTCTGGGGCCAACGTCCTGACTTTC.

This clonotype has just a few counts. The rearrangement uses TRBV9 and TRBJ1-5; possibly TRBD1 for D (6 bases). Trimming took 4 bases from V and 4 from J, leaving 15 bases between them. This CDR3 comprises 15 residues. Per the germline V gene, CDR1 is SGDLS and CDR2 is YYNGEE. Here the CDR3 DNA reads TGTGCCAGCAGCCCTAGGGGGGGTGAGAATCAGCCCCAGCATTTT. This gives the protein CASSPRGGENQPQHF.

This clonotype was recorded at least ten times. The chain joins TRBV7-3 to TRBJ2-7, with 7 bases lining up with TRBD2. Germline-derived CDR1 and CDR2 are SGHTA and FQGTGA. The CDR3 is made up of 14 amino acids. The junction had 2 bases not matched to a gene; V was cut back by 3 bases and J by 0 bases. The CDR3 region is CASSFQRDSYEQYF. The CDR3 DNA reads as TGTGCCAGCAGCTTTCAGCGGGACTCCTACGAGCAGTACTTC.